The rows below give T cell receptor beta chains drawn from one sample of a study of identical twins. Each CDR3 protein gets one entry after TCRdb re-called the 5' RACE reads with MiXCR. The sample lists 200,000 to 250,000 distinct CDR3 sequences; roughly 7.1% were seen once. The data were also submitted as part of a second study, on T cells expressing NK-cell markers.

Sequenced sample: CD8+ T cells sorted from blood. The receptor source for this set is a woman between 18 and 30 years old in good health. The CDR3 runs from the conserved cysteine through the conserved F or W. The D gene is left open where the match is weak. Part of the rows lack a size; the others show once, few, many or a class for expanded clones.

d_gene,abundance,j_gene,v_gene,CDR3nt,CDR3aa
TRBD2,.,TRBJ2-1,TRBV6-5,TGTGCCAGCAGTTACGGGCTAGCGGGATACAATGAGCAGTTCTTC,CASSYGLAGYNEQFF
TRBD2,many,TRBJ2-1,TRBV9,TGTGCCAGCAGCGGGACTAGCGGGGCCTTTTACAATGAGCAGTTCTTC,CASSGTSGAFYNEQFF
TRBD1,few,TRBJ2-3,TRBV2,TGTGCCAGCAGTACCTGGACAGGTAGCACAGATACGCAGTATTTT,CASSTWTGSTDTQYF
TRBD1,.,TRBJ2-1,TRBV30,TGTGCCTTAAAAGGGCAGGGGGCGCGGCAGTTCTTC,CALKGQGARQFF
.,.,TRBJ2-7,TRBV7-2,TGTGCCAGCAGCTTAGGGAGATCCTTCCCCCCCTACGAGCAGTACTTC,CASSLGRSFPPYEQYF
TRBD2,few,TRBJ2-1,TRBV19,TGTGCCAGTGGACTAGCGGGCCGGAGCTCCTACAATGAGCAGTTCTTC,CASGLAGRSSYNEQFF
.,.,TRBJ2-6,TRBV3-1,TGTGCCACCTCGGCGGAAATATACTCTGGGGCCAACGTCCTGACTTTC,CATSAEIYSGANVLTF
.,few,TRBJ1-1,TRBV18,TGTGCCAGCTCACCACCGACAGGCCTATACACTGAAGCTTTCTTT,CASSPPTGLYTEAFF
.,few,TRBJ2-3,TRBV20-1,TGCAGTGCGACCTATTCGACAGATACGCAGTATTTT,CSATYSTDTQYF
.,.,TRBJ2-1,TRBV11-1,TGTGCCAGCAGGCCCCGTTCTAGTGTCTACAATGAGCAGTTCTTC,CASRPRSSVYNEQFF
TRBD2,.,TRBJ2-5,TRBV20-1,TGCAGTGCCCCCCTTAGCGGGGGGCGCGGTGAGGCCCAGTACTTC,CSAPLSGGRGEAQYF
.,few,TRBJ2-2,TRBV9,TGTGCCAGCAGCGTAAGTCGTACCACGAGCACCGGGGAGCTGTTTTTT,CASSVSRTTSTGELFF
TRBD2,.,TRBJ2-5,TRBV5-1,TGCGCCAGCAGCTTGGCCGAGTTTGCTAGCGGGAGGGAGGCAAAGACCCAGTACTTC,CASSLAEFASGREAKTQYF
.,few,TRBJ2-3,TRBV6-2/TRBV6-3,TGTGCCAGCAGTTATACCCGGTTTACAGATACGCAGTATTTT,CASSYTRFTDTQYF
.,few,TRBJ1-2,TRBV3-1,TGTGCCAGCAGCCAAGAGGTGGAGTTCTATGGCTACACCTTC,CASSQEVEFYGYTF
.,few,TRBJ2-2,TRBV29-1,TGCAGCGTCAAGATGCACCCCGGGGGATACACCGGGGAGCTGTTTTTT,CSVKMHPGGYTGELFF
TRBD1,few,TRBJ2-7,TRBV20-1,TGCAGTGCTAAGATCTGGGACAGGGAGAGTTCCTACGAGCAGTACTTC,CSAKIWDRESSYEQYF
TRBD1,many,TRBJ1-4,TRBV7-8,TGTGCCAGCAGTTCGAACAGGGGTCTTAATGAAAAACTGTTTTTT,CASSSNRGLNEKLFF
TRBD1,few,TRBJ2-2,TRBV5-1,TGCGCCAGCAGCGCGACAGGGACCGGGGAGCTGTTTTTT,CASSATGTGELFF